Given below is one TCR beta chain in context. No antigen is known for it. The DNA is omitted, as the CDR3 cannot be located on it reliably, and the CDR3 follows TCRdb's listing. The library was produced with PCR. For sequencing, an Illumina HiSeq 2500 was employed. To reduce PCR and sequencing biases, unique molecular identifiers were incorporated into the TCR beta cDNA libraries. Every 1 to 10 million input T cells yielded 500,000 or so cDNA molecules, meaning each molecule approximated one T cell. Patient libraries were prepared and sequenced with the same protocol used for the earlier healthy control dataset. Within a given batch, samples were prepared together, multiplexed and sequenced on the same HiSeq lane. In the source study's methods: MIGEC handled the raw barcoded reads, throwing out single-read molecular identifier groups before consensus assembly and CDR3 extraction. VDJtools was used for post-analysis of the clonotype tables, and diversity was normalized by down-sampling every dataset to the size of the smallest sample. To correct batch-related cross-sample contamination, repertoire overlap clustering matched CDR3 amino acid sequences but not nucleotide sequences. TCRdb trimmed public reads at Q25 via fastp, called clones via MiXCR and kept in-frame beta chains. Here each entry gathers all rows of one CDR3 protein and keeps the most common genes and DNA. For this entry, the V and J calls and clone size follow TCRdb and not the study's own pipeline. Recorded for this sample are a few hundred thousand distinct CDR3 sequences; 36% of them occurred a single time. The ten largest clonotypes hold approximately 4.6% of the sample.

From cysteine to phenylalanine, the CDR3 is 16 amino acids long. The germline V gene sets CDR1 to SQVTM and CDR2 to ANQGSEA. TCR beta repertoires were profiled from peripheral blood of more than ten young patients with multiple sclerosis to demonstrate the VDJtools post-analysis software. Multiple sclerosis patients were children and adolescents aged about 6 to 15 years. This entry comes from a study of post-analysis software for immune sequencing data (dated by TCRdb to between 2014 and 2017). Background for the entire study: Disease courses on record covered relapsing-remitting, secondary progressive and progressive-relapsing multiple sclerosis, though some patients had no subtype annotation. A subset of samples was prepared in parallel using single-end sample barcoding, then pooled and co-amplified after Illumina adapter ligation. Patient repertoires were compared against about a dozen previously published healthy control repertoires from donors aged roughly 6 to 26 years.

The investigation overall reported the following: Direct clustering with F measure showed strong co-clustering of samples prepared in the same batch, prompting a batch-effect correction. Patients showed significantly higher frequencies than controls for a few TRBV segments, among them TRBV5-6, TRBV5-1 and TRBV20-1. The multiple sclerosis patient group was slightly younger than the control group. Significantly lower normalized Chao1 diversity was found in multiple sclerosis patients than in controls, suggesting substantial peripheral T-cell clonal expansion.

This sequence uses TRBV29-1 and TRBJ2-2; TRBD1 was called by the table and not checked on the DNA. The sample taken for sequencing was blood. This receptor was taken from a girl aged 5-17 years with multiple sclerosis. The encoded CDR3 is CSVGIGTGLNTGEPFF.